This TCR beta chain was captured in a study of CD8+ T cells in alopecia areata. Study overall: At a dose of 5 to 10 mg twice daily, oral tofacitinib was given to treated patients.

The CDR3 totals 12 residues. V shed 7 bases, J shed 8 bases, and the junction held 8 bases outside the gene matches. CDR1 and CDR2 from the germline V gene are SQVTM and ANQGSEA. Points from the study as a whole: Higher clonality was seen in lesional scalp than in normal scalp, especially in alopecia totalis/universalis. With just one nonresponder, it is still uncertain whether baseline CD8+ expansion relates to response. Patients showed less clear TCR sequence sharing than mice, possibly partly because of HLA diversity.

The sequencing template was cDNA reverse transcribed from extracted RNA. Clones were read by immunoSEQ multiplex PCR, and TCRdb kept only the in-frame ones, dropping some. The sample records 150,000 to 200,000 clones, around 64% being singletons. Only a few counts were recorded for this clone. The antigen is not known. Sample treatment: oral pan-JAK inhibitor, 5-10 mg twice daily. The chain combines TRBV29-1 with TRBJ1-2; 9 nucleotides match TRBD1. The TCR comes from a human donor with alopecia areata. The sample consisted of CD4+ T cells sorted from blood, taken around week 49, from a patient treated with tofacitinib. The CDR3 nucleotides are TGCAGCGCCGACCGGGACAGGGAGGGCTACACCTTC. This codes for CSADRDREGYTF.